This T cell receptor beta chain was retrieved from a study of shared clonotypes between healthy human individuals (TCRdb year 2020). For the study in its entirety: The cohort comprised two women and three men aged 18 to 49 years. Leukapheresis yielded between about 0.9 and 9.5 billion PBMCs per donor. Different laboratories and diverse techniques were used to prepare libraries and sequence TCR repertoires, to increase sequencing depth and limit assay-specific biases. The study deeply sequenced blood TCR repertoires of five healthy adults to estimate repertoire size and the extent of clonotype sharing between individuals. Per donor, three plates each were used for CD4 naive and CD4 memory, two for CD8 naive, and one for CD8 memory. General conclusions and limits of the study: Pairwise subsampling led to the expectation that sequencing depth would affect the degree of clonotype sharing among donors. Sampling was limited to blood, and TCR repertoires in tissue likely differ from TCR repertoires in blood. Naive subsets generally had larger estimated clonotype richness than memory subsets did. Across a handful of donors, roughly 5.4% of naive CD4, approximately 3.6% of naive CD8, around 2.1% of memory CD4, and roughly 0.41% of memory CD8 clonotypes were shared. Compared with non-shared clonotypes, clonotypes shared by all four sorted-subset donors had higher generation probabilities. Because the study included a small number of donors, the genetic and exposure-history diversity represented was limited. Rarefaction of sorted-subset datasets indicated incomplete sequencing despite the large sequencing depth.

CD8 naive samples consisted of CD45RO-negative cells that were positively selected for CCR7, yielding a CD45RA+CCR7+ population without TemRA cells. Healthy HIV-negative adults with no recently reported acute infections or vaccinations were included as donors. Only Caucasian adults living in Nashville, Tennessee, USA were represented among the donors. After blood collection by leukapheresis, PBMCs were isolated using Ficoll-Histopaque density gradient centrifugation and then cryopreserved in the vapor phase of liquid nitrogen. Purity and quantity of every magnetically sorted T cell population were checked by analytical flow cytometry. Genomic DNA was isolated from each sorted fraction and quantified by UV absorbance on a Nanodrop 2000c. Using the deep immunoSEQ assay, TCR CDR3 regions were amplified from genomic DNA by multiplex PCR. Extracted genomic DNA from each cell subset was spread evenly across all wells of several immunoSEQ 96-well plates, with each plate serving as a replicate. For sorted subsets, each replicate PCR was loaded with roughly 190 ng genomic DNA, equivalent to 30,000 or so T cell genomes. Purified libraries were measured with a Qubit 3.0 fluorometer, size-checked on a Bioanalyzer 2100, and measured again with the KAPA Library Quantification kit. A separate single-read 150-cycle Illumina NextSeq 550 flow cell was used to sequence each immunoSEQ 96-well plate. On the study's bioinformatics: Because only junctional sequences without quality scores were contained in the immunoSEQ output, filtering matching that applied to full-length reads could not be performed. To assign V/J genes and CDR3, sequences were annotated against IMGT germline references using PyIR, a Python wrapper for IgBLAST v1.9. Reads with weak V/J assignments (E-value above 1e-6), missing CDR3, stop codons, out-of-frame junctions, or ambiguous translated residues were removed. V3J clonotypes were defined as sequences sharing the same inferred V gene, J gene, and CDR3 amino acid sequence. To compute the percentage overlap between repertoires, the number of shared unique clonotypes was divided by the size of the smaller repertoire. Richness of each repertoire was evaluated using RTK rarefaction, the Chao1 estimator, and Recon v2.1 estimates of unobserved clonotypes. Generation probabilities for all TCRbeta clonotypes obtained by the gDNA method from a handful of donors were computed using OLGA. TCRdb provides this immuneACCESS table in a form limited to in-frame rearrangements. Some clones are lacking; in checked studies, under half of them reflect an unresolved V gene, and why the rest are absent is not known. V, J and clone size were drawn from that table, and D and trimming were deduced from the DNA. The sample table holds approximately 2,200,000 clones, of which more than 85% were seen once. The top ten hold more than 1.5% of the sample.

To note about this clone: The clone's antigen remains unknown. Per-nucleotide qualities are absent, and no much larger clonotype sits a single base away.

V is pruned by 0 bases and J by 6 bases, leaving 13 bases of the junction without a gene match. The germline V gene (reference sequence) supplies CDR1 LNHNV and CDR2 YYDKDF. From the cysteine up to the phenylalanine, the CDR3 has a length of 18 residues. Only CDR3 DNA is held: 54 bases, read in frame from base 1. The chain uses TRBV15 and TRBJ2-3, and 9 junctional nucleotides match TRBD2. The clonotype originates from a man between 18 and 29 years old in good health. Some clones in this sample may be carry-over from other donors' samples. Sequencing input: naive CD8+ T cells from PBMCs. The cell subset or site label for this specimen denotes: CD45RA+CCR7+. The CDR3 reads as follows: CATSRDLGRREGRDTQYF. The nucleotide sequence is TGTGCCACCAGCAGAGATCTTGGAAGGCGGGAGGGCCGGGATACGCAGTATTTT.